This TCR beta chain emerged from a study of human versus mouse CDR3 diversity and MHC coevolution. Deletions cut 1 base from V and 5 bases from J, with 8 bases between. The CDR3 spans 12 residues. Germline V lookup: CDR1 GTSNPN, CDR2 SVGIG (reference sequence). Clones were read by immunoSEQ multiplex PCR, and TCRdb kept only the in-frame ones, dropping some. The repertoire has about 83,000 clones, approximately 90% of them found once; the top ten carry around 0.15%. There are a few counts of this clone. The receptor was isolated from a person aged 30 to 69 in good health. Sequencing was carried out using naive CD4+ T cells from blood. Subset defined: CD45RO-negative CD62L-positive naive CD4 T cells. The chain uses TRBV30 and TRBJ2-5; a possible D gene is TRBD1 (6 bases). CDR3 coding DNA: TGTGCCTGGAGTGGGCAGGGGGAGACCCAGTACTTC. Protein: CAWSGQGETQYF.